The rows below give T cell receptor beta chains drawn from one sample of a study of cytomegalovirus exposure and HLA in healthy donors. Produced via immunoSEQ multiplex PCR; TCRdb's table is partial and in-frame only. Here the sample spans roughly 350,000 clones, 70% to 90% being singletons. Sequencing input: PBMCs. The receptors derive from a woman aged 18-30 years in good health and CMV-seronegative. Each CDR3 is given with its conserved first and last residue. A D gene is named only where the DNA matches it firmly. Expanded clones get a size class; other rows say once, few or many, or leave the size out.

>-|TRBV30|TRBJ2-5|TRBD2
TGTGCCTGGACGGGGGGTATCGGAGAGACCCAGTACTTC
CAWTGGIGETQYF
>-|TRBV5-4|TRBJ2-5|TRBD2
TGTGCCAGCAGCTTGGCGCTAGCGGGAGCAATAGAGACCCAGTACTTC
CASSLALAGAIETQYF
>-|TRBV18|TRBJ2-1|-
TGTGCCAGCTCACCTCTCCTTTCCGATGAGCAGTTCTTC
CASSPLLSDEQFF
>-|TRBV7-9|TRBJ2-7|TRBD2
TGTGCCAGCAGCGCTAGCGGGAGCATCGACGAGCAGTACTTC
CASSASGSIDEQYF
>-|TRBV29-1|TRBJ2-6|-
TGCAGCGTTGAGTCCGACATTAACTCTGGGGCCAACGTCCTGACTTTC
CSVESDINSGANVLTF
>-|TRBV29-1|TRBJ2-3|-
TGCAGCGTGGGGAGGCTCCTCACAGATACGCAGTATTTT
CSVGRLLTDTQYF
>-|TRBV20-1|TRBJ2-1|TRBD2
TGTATCGGGACTAGCACCGATGAGCAGTTCTTC
CIGTSTDEQFF
>-|TRBV9|TRBJ2-7|-
TGTGCCAGCAGCGTAGGGGGCAGCTCCTACGAGCAGTACTTC
CASSVGGSSYEQYF
>-|TRBV2|TRBJ1-2|-
TGTGCCAGCAGTGATTCCAGGGTCCCTGGCTACACCTTC
CASSDSRVPGYTF
>-|TRBV7-9|TRBJ1-1|TRBD1
TGTGCCAGCAGCCGCCCCGGGACAGGGGGCACTGAAGCTTTCTTT
CASSRPGTGGTEAFF
>-|TRBV5-1|TRBJ1-3|-
TGCGCCAGCAGCAGTGGAGTACTGGATGGAAACACCATATATTTT
CASSSGVLDGNTIYF
>-|TRBV7-9|TRBJ2-7|TRBD2
TGTGCCAGCCTAACTAGCGGGAGCTACGAGCAGTACTTC
CASLTSGSYEQYF
>few|TRBV2|TRBJ2-5|-
TGTGCCAGCAGTGACGCAACTAGGACCCTAGGGACCCAGTACTTC
CASSDATRTLGTQYF
>-|TRBV19|TRBJ2-7|-
TGTGCCAGTAGCCCCCTACCGGAGGTCGGCGAGCAGTACTTC
CASSPLPEVGEQYF
>-|TRBV5-6|TRBJ2-7|-
TGTGCCAGCAGCTCCGAGCTAGCGGAGGGGGGCGACGAGCAGTACTTC
CASSSELAEGGDEQYF
>-|TRBV19|TRBJ2-5|TRBD2
TGTGCCAGTAGTATAGTGGGGACTAGCGGGAGTGAGACCCAGTACTTC
CASSIVGTSGSETQYF
>once|TRBV25-1|TRBJ2-7|TRBD1
TGTGCCAGCCGGGGACAGGTAACCTACGAGCAGTACTTC
CASRGQVTYEQYF
>-|TRBV7-2|TRBJ2-5|-
TGTGCCAGCAGCAAGGGGGGGTCGGCAGAGACCCAGTACTTC
CASSKGGSAETQYF
>-|TRBV28|TRBJ1-2|-
TGTGCCAGCCAGGTCGAGGGCTATGGCTACACCTTC
CASQVEGYGYTF
>few|TRBV6-1|TRBJ2-3|-
TGTGCCAGCAGTGAAGCAAGAGGGGAGGGCACAGATACGCAGTATTTT
CASSEARGEGTDTQYF
>-|TRBV9|TRBJ1-3|-
TGTGCCAGCAGCGTAGCTGAGGCAGTCTTAGGAAACACCATATATTTT
CASSVAEAVLGNTIYF